Sequencing of this T cell receptor beta chain was carried out in a study of CD8+CD57+ T cells in acquired aplastic anemia. This clonotype was seen repeatedly, ten times or more. The CDR3 is 14 residues long. V lost 8 bases and J lost 12, with 23 bases in between. Germline V gives CDR1 MNHNS, CDR2 SASEGT. The template used for profiling TCR beta VDJ and CDR3 was genomic DNA. TCRdb reprocessed the reads via MiXCR and lists one record per CDR3 protein. In the table there are about 180,000 distinct CDR3 sequences, roughly half of which are singletons. The TCR originated in a human donor in good health. The sample was sorted CD4+, CD8+, or CD8+CD57+ T cells (not recorded which) from PBMCs. The V gene is TRBV6-1, the J gene TRBJ2-1; possible D gene TRBD2, 5 bases. For the CDR3, the DNA is TGTGCCAGCGGCCAACCTGAGGGTTCTCAGGCGCAGTTCTTC. Amino acids: CASGQPEGSQAQFF.